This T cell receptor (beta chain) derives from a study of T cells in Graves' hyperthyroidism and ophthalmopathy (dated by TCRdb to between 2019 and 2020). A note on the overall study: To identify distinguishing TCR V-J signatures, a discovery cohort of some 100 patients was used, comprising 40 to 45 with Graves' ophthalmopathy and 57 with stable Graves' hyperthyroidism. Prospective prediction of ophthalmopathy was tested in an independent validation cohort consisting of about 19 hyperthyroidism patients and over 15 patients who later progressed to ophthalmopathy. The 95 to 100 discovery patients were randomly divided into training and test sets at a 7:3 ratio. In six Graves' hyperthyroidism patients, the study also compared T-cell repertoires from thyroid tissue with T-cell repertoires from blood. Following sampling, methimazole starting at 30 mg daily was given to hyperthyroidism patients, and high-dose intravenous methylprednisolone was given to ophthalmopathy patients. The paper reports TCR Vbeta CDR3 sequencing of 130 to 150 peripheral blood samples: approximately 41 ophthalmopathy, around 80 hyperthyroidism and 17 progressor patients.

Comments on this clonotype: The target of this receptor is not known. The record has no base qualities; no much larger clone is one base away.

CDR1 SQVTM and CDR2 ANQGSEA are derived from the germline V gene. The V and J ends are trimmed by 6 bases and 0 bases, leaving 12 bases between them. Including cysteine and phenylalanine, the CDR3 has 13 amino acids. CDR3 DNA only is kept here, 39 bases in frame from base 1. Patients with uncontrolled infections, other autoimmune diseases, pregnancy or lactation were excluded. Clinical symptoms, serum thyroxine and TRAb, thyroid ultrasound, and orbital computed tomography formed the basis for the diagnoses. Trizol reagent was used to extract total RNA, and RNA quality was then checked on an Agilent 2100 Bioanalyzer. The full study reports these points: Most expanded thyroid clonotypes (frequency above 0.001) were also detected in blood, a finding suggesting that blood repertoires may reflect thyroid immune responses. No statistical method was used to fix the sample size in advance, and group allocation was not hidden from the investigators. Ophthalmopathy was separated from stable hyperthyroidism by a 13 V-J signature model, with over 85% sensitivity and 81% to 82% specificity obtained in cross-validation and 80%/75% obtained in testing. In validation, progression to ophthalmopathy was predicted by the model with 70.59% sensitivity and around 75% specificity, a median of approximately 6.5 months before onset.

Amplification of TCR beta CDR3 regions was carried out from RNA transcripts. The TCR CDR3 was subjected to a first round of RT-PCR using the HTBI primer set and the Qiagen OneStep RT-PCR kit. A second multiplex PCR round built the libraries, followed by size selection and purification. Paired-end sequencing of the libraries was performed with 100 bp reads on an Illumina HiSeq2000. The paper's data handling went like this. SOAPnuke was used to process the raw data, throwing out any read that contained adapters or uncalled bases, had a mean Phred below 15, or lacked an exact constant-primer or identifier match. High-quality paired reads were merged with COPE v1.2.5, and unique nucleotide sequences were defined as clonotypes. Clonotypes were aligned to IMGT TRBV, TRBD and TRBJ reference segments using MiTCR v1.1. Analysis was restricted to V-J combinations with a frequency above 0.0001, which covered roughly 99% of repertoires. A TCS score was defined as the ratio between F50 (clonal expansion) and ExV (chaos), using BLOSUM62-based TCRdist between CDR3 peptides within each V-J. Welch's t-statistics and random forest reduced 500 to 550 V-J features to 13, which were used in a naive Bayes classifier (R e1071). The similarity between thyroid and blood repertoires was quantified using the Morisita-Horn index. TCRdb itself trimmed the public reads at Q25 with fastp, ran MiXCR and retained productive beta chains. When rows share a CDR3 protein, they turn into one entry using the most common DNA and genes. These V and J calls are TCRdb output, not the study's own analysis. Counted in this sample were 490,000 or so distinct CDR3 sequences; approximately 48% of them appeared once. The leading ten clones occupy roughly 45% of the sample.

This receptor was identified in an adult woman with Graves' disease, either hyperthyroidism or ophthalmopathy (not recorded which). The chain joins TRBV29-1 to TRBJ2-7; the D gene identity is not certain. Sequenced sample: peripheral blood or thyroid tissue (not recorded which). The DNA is TGCAGCGTGGCTTGGGCTTCCTCCTACGAGCAGTACTTC. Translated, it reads CSVAWASSYEQYF.